This TCR beta chain was observed in a study of blood T cells in healthy people across ages. The study's findings and limits: TCR beta diversity tracked closely with naive T cell percentage.

This clonotype appeared a few times. The antigen remains undetermined. Between the trimmed V and J ends, which lost 4 bases and 2 bases, there was a span of 12 bases. CDR1 is DFQATT, CDR2 SNEGSKA, per germline (reference sequence). This CDR3 spans 13 amino acids. Then a second PCR, running about 6 to 12 cycles, was carried out with a sample-barcoded 5' primer and a J-beta primer mix. In TCRdb, the 5' RACE reads were re-called with MiXCR into one record per CDR3 protein. The sample has around 1,000,000 distinct CDR3 sequences, around 27% seen once; the top ten hold approximately 0.71%. These data also formed part of another study, on T cells of mothers and their children. That paper states: Per mother, over 9.5 million TCR beta CDR3 reads were obtained; per child, about 3 million.

Sample: blood. The chain carries TRBV20-1 and TRBJ2-7, with a tentative D call TRBD1 (6 bases). The clonotype originates from a girl aged 2-10 years in good health. The CDR3 here is CSANGQLTYEQYF. The CDR3 region has the DNA TGCAGTGCTAATGGACAGTTGACCTACGAGCAGTACTTC.